This T cell receptor beta chain was obtained from a study of T cell responses to AZD1222 COVID-19 vaccine. Repertoires were generated with immunoSEQ multiplex PCR, while TCRdb's copy carries only in-frame clones and drops some. The sample yields 80,000 or so clones, about nine tenths seen once. Germline V CDR1 and CDR2: LGHDT, YNNKEL (reference sequence). There are 12 residues in the CDR3. Trimming removed 5 bases from V and 10 bases from J, with 12 bases in between. This TCR was sampled from an adult in good health. Sequenced material: peripheral blood, taken on day 0 of MenACWY control vaccination. This sequence joins TRBV3-1 (or the pseudogene TRBV3-2) and TRBJ1-5; unclear D gene. CDR3 loop: CASSFQRGPQHF. The CDR3 DNA follows: TGTGCCAGCAGCTTCCAACGGGGACCCCAGCATTTT.